One and the same sample provided the 4 T cell receptor beta chains below, sequenced in a study of T cell responses to AZD1222 COVID-19 vaccine. The protocol was immunoSEQ multiplex PCR, while the TCRdb copy is restricted to in-frame clones and leaves out a portion. The table includes 90,000 to 150,000 clones, 91% detected once. Sequenced material: peripheral blood, taken on day 0 of AZD1222 vaccination. The receptors originated from an adult in good health.

The chain couples TRBV7-8 to TRBJ2-1, with TRBD2 matching over 9 bases. The CDR3 runs to 16 residues. The germline gives CDR1 SGHVS, CDR2 FQNEAQ. After removal of 2 bases from V and 8 bases from J, the junction contained 10 bases not matched to a gene. The CDR3 loop is CASSLRSGTSIDEQFF. DNA for the CDR3: TGTGCCAGCAGCTTACGCTCCGGGACTAGCATCGATGAGCAGTTCTTC.

The genes are TRBV19 and TRBJ1-1, with unresolved D. The germline V gene encodes CDR1 LNHDA and CDR2 SQIVND (reference sequence). Trimming pared 6 bases from V and 4 bases from J, leaving 15 bases between. The CDR3 covers 14 residues. For the CDR3, the DNA is TGTGCCAGTAGCCGCCATGACTTAGGCACTGAAGCTTTCTTT. Translation: CASSRHDLGTEAFF.

The J gene is TRBJ1-1, the V gene TRBV6-5; TRBD1 matches at 9 bases. Germline CDR1 and CDR2: MNHEY and SVGAGI. The V and J ends lost 0 bases and 1 base, in that order; junction bases with no gene match: 3. This CDR3 spans 16 amino acids. The CDR3 DNA is TGTGCCAGCAGTTACTCACAGGGGGCGCAGAACACTGAAGCTTTCTTT. Translated, it gives CASSYSQGAQNTEAFF.

The chain has TRBV4-1 and TRBJ1-1; TRBD1 is a possible D gene (5 bases). Germline assignment: CDR1 MGHRA and CDR2 YSYEKL. The V end lost 0 bases, the J end lost 8 bases, and 10 bases lay between the germline ends. The CDR3 consists of 13 residues. CDR3 DNA sequence: TGCGCCAGCAGCCAAGATTGGGGGTCGGAAGCTTTCTTT. Its protein is CASSQDWGSEAFF.